The present entry profiles one TCR beta chain with its context. Its antigen has not been determined. These data come from a study of cytomegalovirus exposure and HLA in healthy donors (dated by TCRdb to the late 2010s). At the level of the whole study: According to an earlier analysis of several hundred of the donors, about 179 million T cells yielded roughly 110 million unique TCR beta sequences and about 300 Gb of sequence data. Of the 300 to 450 genotyped donors, 81% fell in the genetic ancestry cluster associated with self-reported Caucasian donors. In addition to the first cohort of approximately 650 subjects, a separate validation cohort of 120 different subjects was used. High-throughput TCR immunosequencing, statistical association of individual TCRs with disease status, and machine learning were combined to predict cytomegalovirus infection status. A handful of DR-DQ haplotypes were handled as single units for association and clustering because linkage in the cohort was strong. An earlier analysis of around 640 of the donors used high-throughput TCR beta sequencing to judge whether each TCR beta V gene segment behaved as functional or pseudogenic. All discovery cohort repertoires had been generated on a single sequencing platform. Typing coverage differed by locus: A, B, C, DRB1 and DQB1 were typed in roughly 629-630 donors, DQA1 in about 500, DPA1 in over 600, and DPB1 in 400 to 490. To study patterns of TCR occurrence, a later analysis re-analyzed previously published TCR beta repertoires from 600 to 750 donors and added high-resolution HLA genotyping. The study used immunosequencing to profile the T cell repertoires of hundreds of subjects and linked those repertoires to cytomegalovirus serostatus. HLA typing covered class I and class II loci at four-digit resolution. An early release that covered fewer than 800 HLA-typed donors contained 250 to 350 gigabases of sequencing data and 80 million or so unique TCR sequences. A later genetic analysis used genome-wide SNP genotypes for about three fifths of the 666 donors, treating that subset as a discovery cohort. The study aimed to test whether cataloging public T cell receptors could reveal signatures of past pathogen exposure. Across approximately 400 genotyped donors of the cohort, an average of roughly 230,000 unique TCR beta nucleotide sequences per donor were sequenced, and 15% to 20% of those sequences were non-productive. The later analysis used no new phenotypic data to find candidate immune exposures, relying instead on TCR beta sequences and their occurrence across donors. Donor age, sex, ethnicity and CMV serostatus were compiled together with the repertoire data. Points the paper makes about the study in general: In vitro tests confirmed that a few of the cytomegalovirus-associated TCR beta chains recognize cytomegalovirus antigens. An earlier analysis of approximately 500 of the donors showed that most TCR beta V segments appeared in productive rearrangements either about 90% or about 30% of the time, which broadly matched IMGT annotations. A later genetic analysis associated a missense DCLRE1C variant with V-gene and J-gene trimming of TCR beta chains, and an independent cohort replicated the association. It was suggested by the authors that the approach could potentially be generalized to other disease states and immunological phenotypes. At a false discovery rate of 0.05, a later analysis linked approximately 18,000 TCR beta sequences to specific HLA alleles. According to a later analysis, most CMV-associated TCR beta chains appeared to be HLA-restricted, and the HLA associations seemed to be driven largely by CMV exposure. A later analysis reported that several top co-occurrence clusters appeared linked to parvovirus B19, influenza, CMV and Epstein-Barr virus. The classifier was reported to diagnose cytomegalovirus status with high specificity and sensitivity in both the original and validation cohorts. Immune exposure information for the cohort was limited to CMV serostatus. The study listed over 150 TCR beta chains as associated with cytomegalovirus. In this cohort, only TCR beta chains were sequenced, and detectable features were limited by the absence of alpha or paired-chain data. When HLA alleles, especially DR and DQ, strongly co-occurred, attributing TCR associations to individual alleles was difficult. Roughly uniform sequencing depth across donors was assumed in presence/absence analyses, although this assumption may not hold. A later analysis found that TCR association rates varied across HLA loci, with DRB1 alleles showing the most associated TCRs and HLA-C alleles the fewest. The sequencing pipeline was judged likely to have produced a cluster of highly shared sequence variants as a technical artifact. Linkage disequilibrium might explain the correlated functional status among segregating V segments, but an unknown experimental factor could not be ruled out. Some IMGT-functional V segments, including TRBV6-2 and TRBV6-3, could not be distinguished by the 87-base-pair reads and were therefore excluded. In a later analysis, HLA-associated TCR beta chains were found to be more clonally expanded and to have lower generation probabilities than equally common non-associated chains. A further reported finding was that TCR beta sequences accurately predicted the HLA-A and HLA-B alleles for most subjects in the first cohort. Roughly 15 rarely observed V segments, including chromosome 9 orphons, were excluded from the earlier analysis of 550 to 700 of the donors because counts were too low. Most TCR sequences were seen in very few donors, while some public TCRs were found in many individuals. Compared with the roughly 600-donor mean, donors in an Asian-associated ancestry cluster had fewer N-insertions in productive TCRs, according to a later genetic analysis. Because some donors lacked HLA typing at each locus, the association tests relied only on the typed subset.

The library was produced with the immunoSEQ multiplex PCR assay. For the multiplex PCR, a mixture combining 60 forward primers for TCR Vbeta segments and 13 reverse primers for TCR Jbeta segments was used. A multiplex PCR assay on genomic DNA amplified the CDR3 region of rearranged TCR beta genes. On the Illumina HiSeq System, the amplified TCR beta libraries were sequenced as 87-base-pair reads. Per the original workflow: A later analysis counted some 80 million unique TCR beta chains across the 640 or so repertoires, and 9 million to 14 million of these chains were shared by at least two donors. To remove PCR and sequencing errors, raw reads were error-corrected and collapsed into unique sequences using a nearest-neighbor algorithm that merged closely related sequences. CDR3 sequences were aligned to IMGT reference sequences to assign V, D and J gene segments. For a sequence to be retained, a match of at least six nucleotides to both a V gene segment and a J gene segment was required. Rearrangements were called productive when the CDR3 lacked stop codons and stayed in frame with V and J; all others were non-productive. Following IMGT convention, CDR3 was defined as the stretch from the second conserved V-encoded cysteine to the conserved J-encoded phenylalanine. The earlier analysis of some 540 of the donors excluded any sequence lacking an unambiguous match to a single V gene segment. In an earlier analysis of about 590 of the donors, a V segment was called functional when productive rearrangements were above 56.7%, and segregating when the standard deviation between donors exceeded 5%. A statistical classification framework was developed to diagnose cytomegalovirus status using the catalog of TCR beta chain sequences. In a later analysis, TCR nucleotide sequences were compared against IMGT/GENE-DB human TR gene sequences so that V and J genes could be assigned. In a later analysis, CDR3 sequences and most-parsimonious VDJ recombination scenarios were assigned using the TCRdist pipeline. In a later analysis, each TCR beta chain was defined by its CDR3 amino acid sequence together with its V-gene family, and reads lacking a unique V-gene family were excluded. In a later analysis, 500 to 650 highly shared, low-generation-probability nucleotide sequences were removed to address suspected cross-contamination and a sequencing artifact. In a later analysis, a clonal expansion index was calculated for each public chain from normalized within-repertoire ranks of inferred template counts. In a later analysis, generation probabilities were computed using a VDJ recombination model fitted to out-of-frame rearrangements, and the results were checked against IGoR. In a later analysis, hypergeometric tests were used to score TCR-TCR, TCR-HLA and TCR-CMV co-occurrence, with a repertoire-size bias correction applied to TCR pairs. A later analysis estimated false discovery rates by permuting HLA or CMV assignments 20 times. In a later analysis, co-occurring TCRs were grouped using DBSCAN, with TCRdist sequence similarity added in when clustering inside HLA-allele-positive subsets. Co-occurrence clustering excluded repertoires with fewer than 30,000 or more than 120,000 public chains, plus five with anomalous nucleotide sharing. TCRdb provides this immuneACCESS table in a form limited to in-frame rearrangements. Some clones are lacking; in checked studies, under half of them reflect an unresolved V gene, and why the rest are absent is not known. Clone size and the V and J calls come from that table; the DNA yielded D and trimming. Per the sample table, the count is 180,000 or so clones. The top ten clones comprise roughly 0.7% of the sample.

The cohort consisted of 670 or so healthy bone marrow donors. Cohort members were all nominally healthy when sampled, although unrecorded immune exposures were likely present. The donor was CMV seronegative and belonged to the group of 350 to 400 seronegative cohort members. A peripheral blood sample was provided by each donor, and peripheral blood mononuclear cells were used for TCR beta sequencing. Genomic DNA was extracted from the blood cell samples with the Qiagen DNeasy Blood Extraction Kit. The cysteine opens and the phenylalanine closes a CDR3 of 14 amino acids. Only the CDR3 region is kept as DNA, spanning 42 bases read in frame from base 1. The germline ends are 19 bases apart after V is trimmed by 6 bases and J by 8 bases. CDR1 and CDR2 (KGHSH, LQKENI) derive from the germline V gene.

The V and J genes are TRBV18 and TRBJ1-2; the D gene cannot be resolved reliably. Material: PBMCs. The clonotype was recovered from a boy between 10 and 17 years old in good health and CMV-seronegative. The CDR3 amino acid sequence is: CASSSSVEQSGYTF. The DNA reads TGTGCCAGCTCCTCAAGCGTTGAACAATCGGGCTACACCTTC.